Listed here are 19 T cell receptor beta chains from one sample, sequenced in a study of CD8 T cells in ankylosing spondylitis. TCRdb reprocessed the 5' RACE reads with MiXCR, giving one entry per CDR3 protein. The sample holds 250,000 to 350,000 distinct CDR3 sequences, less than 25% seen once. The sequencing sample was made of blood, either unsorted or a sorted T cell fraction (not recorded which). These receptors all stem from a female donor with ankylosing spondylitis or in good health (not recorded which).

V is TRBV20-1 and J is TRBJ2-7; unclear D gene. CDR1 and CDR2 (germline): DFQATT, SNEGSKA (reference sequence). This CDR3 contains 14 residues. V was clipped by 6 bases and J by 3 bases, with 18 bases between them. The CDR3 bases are TGCAGTGCCACCCCTTCGGGCCTTGGCTACGAGCAGTACTTC. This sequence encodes CSATPSGLGYEQYF.

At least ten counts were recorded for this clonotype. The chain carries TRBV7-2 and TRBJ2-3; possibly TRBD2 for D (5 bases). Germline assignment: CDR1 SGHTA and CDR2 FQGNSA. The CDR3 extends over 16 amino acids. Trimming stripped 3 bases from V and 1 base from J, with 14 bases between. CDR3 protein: CASSFLSAARTDTQYF. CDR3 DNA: TGTGCCAGCAGCTTTCTTAGCGCGGCCCGCACAGATACGCAGTATTTT.

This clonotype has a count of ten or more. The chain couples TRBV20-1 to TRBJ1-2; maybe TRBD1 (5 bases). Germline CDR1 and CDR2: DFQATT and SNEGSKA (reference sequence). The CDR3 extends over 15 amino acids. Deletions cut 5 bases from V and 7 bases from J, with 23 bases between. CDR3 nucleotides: TGCAGTGCTCCACAGACTGCCTACCCCGGGGGTGGCTACACCTTC. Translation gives CSAPQTAYPGGGYTF.

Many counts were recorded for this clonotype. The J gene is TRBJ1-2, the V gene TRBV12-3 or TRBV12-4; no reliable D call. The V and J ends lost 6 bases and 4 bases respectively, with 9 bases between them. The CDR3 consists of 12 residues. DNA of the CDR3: TGTGCCAGCAGGTCGACACTCTATGGCTACACCTTC. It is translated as CASRSTLYGYTF.

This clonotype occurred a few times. CDR3 residues: CSALDRAGGKFTEQYF. The CDR3 coding sequence is TGCAGTGCCCTAGATAGAGCGGGAGGAAAATTTACAGAGCAGTACTTC. The chain links TRBV20-1 to TRBJ2-7; 9 bases align to TRBD2. Germline V gene data show CDR1 as DFQATT and CDR2 as SNEGSKA (reference sequence). The CDR3 sequence is 16 residues long. V lost 6 bases, J lost 7 bases, and 19 bases stayed unmatched.

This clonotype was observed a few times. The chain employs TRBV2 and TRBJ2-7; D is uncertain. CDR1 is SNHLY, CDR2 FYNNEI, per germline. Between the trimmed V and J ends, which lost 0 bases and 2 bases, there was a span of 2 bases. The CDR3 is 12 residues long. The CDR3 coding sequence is TGTGCCAGCAGTGAAGCGGCCTACGAGCAGTACTTC. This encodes CASSEAAYEQYF.

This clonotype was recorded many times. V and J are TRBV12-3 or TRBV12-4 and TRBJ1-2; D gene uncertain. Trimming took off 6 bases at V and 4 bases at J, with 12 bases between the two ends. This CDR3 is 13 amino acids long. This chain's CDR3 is CASRRESLYGYTF. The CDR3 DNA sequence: TGTGCCAGCAGGCGGGAATCTCTCTATGGCTACACCTTC.

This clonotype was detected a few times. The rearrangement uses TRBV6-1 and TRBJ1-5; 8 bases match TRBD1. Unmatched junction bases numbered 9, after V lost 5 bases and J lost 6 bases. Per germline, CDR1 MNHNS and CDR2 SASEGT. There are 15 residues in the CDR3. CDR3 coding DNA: TGTGCCAGCAGTCGAGAGACAGGGGACAGTCAGCCCCAGCATTTT. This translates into CASSRETGDSQPQHF.

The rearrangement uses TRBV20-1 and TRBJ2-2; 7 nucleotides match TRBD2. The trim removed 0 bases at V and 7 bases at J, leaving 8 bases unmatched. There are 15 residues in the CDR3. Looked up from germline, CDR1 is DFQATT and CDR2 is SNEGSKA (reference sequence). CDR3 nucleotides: TGCAGTGCTAGAGATCGGCGCGGGAGTATCGGGGAGCTGTTTTTT. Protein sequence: CSARDRRGSIGELFF.

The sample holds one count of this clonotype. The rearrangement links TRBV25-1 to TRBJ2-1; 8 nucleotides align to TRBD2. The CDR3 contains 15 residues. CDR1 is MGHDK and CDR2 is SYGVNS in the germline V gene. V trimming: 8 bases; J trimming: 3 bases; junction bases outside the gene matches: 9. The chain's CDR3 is CASRGGPYHYNEQFF. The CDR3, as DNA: TGTGCCAGCCGGGGGGGACCTTATCACTACAATGAGCAGTTCTTC.

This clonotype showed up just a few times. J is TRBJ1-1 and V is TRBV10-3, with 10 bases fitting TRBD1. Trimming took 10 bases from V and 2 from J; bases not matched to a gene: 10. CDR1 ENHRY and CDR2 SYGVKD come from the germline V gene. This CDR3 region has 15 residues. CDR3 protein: CATTYTTGGNTEAFF. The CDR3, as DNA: TGTGCCACGACATACACGACAGGGGGCAACACTGAAGCTTTCTTT.

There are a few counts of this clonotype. In nucleotides, the CDR3 is TGTGCCAGCAGCTTAACGGGACACGGGGCGAACACTGAAGCTTTCTTT. This sequence encodes CASSLTGHGANTEAFF. This chain joins TRBV7-3 and TRBJ1-1, with a weak D call TRBD1 (6 bases). Germline V gene sequence: CDR1 SGHTA, CDR2 FQGTGA. Trimming took 0 bases from V and 1 from J, leaving 12 bases between them. The CDR3 is 16 residues long. Full variable domain (remainder filled in from reference TRBV7-3 and TRBJ1-1): GAGVSQTPSNKVTEKGKYVELRCDPISGHTALYWYRQSLGQGPEFLIYFQGTGAADDSGLPNDRFFAVRPEGSVSTLKIQRTERGDSAVYLCASSLTGHGANTEAFFGQGTRLTVV.

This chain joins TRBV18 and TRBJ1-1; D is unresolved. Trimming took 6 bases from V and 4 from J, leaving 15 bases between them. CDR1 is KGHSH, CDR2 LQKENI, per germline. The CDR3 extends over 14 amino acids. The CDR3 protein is CASSPSGGPTEAFF. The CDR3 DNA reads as TGTGCCAGCTCCCCCTCCGGAGGGCCCACTGAAGCTTTCTTT.

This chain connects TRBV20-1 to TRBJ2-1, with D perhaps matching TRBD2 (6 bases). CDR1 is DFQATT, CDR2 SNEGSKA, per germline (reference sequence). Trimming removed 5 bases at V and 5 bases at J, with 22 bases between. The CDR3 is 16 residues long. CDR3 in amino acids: CSAPSDGGLVNNEQFF. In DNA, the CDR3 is TGCAGTGCTCCATCCGACGGGGGTCTAGTTAACAATGAGCAGTTCTTC.

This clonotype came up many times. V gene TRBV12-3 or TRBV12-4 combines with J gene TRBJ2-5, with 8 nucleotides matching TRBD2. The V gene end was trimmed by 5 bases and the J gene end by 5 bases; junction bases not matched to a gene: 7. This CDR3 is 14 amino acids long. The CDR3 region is CASSAGREEETQYF. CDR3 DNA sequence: TGTGCCAGCAGTGCTGGGCGGGAGGAGGAGACCCAGTACTTC.

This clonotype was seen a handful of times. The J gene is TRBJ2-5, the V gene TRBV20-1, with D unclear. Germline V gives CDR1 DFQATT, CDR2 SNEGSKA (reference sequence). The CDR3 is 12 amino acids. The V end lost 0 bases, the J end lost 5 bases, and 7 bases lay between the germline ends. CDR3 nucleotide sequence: TGCAGTGCTAGAGACCTCGGGGAGACCCAGTACTTC. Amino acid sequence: CSARDLGETQYF.

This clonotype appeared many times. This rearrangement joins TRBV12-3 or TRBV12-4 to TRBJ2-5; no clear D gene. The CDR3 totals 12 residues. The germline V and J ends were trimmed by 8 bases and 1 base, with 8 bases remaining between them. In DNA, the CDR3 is TGTGCCAGCGGGTCGTCCCAAGAGACCCAGTACTTC. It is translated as CASGSSQETQYF.

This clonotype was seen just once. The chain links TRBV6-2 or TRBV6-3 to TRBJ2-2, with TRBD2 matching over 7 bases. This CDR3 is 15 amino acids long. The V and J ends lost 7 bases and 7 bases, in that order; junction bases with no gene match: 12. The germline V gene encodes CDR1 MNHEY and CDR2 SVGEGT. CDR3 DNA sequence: TGTGCCAGCACCCTCGGGGGGTCAGCCAGCGGGGAGCTGTTTTTT. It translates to CASTLGGSASGELFF.

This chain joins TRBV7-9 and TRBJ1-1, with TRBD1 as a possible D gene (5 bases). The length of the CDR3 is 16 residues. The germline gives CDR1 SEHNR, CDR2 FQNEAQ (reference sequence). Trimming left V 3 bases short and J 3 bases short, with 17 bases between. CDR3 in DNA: TGTGCCAGCAGCTTTTGGGCAGGGATCGGGGACACTGAAGCTTTCTTT. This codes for CASSFWAGIGDTEAFF.